The 9 T cell receptor beta chains listed next were all sequenced from one sample in a study of CD8+ T cells in alopecia areata. This sample's treatment: oral pan-JAK inhibitor, 5-10 mg twice daily. Extracted RNA was reverse transcribed into cDNA, the sequencing template. This table comes from immunoSEQ multiplex PCR, and its TCRdb copy is limited to in-frame clones, with some not included. The sample includes around 270,000 clones, over 45% seen only once; the top ten take more than 1.5%. This sample comprised CD4+ T cells sorted from blood, obtained at week 24, from a patient treated with tofacitinib. The receptors were gathered from a human donor with alopecia areata.

In nucleotides, the CDR3 is TGTGCCAGCAGCATCGGACAGGGGGAAGGGTATGGCTACACCTTC. This codes for CASSIGQGEGYGYTF. This rearrangement joins TRBV9 to TRBJ1-2; 10 bases are shared with TRBD1. This CDR3 contains 15 residues. Germline lookup yields CDR1 SGDLS and CDR2 YYNGEE. V shed 4 bases, J shed 5 bases, and the junction held 8 bases outside the gene matches.

Notes on this clone: This specimen includes other DNA sequences encoding the same CDR3. V is TRBV7-2 and J is TRBJ2-3; no reliable D call. Germline V gene sequence: CDR1 SGHTA, CDR2 FQGNSA. CDR3 size: 11 residues. The V gene lost 3 bases and the J gene lost 5 bases, with 3 bases spanning the gap. CDR3 loop: CASSFRDTQYF. The CDR3 coding sequence is TGTGCCAGCAGCTTTAGAGATACGCAGTATTTT.

This chain links TRBV2 with TRBJ2-1; possible D gene TRBD1, 6 bases. Germline-derived CDR1 and CDR2 are SNHLY and FYNNEI. The V end was cut by 5 bases, the J end by 5 bases, with 7 bases between. The CDR3 runs to 12 residues. The CDR3 reads CASSRQDNEQFF. As DNA, the CDR3 is TGTGCCAGCAGTCGACAGGACAATGAGCAGTTCTTC. Combining the CDR3 with reference TRBV2 and TRBJ2-1 gives the whole variable domain EPEVTQTPSHQVTQMGQEVILRCVPISNHLYFYWYRQILGQKVEFLVSFYNNEISEKSEIFDDQFSVERPDGSNFTLKIRSTKLEDSAMYFCASSRQDNEQFFGPGTRLTVL.

The chain combines TRBV5-1 with TRBJ1-1; 10 nucleotides match TRBD1. The V and J ends lost 0 bases and 5 bases, in that order; junction bases with no gene match: 4. The CDR3 consists of 15 residues. Germline values: CDR1 SGHRS, CDR2 YFSETQ. This CDR3 is CASSLEGTGVTEAFF. In DNA, the CDR3 is TGCGCCAGCAGCTTGGAAGGGACAGGGGTTACTGAAGCTTTCTTT.

This clone was seen a handful of times. V is TRBV30 and J is TRBJ1-5; no clear D. The V end lost 3 bases, the J end lost 2 bases, and 8 bases lay between the germline ends. Germline CDR1 GTSNPN, CDR2 SVGIG (reference sequence). This CDR3 has 13 residues. CDR3 in amino acids: CAWSASGNQPQHF. DNA for the CDR3: TGTGCCTGGAGCGCATCGGGCAATCAGCCCCAGCATTTT. The whole variable domain, remainder taken from reference TRBV30 and TRBJ1-5, is SQTIHQWPATLVQPVGSPLSLECTVEGTSNPNLYWYRQAAGRGLQLLFYSVGIGQISSEVPQNLSASRPQDRQFILSSKKLLLSDSGFYLCAWSASGNQPQHFGDGTRLSIL.

This chain joins TRBV6-1 and TRBJ1-2; possibly TRBD1 for D (5 bases). Germline assignment: CDR1 MNHNS and CDR2 SASEGT. Trimming took 8 bases from V and 4 from J, leaving 17 bases between them. The CDR3 has 14 residues. CDR3 sequence: CASSSGREFYGYTF. CDR3 nucleotides: TGTGCCAGCTCGTCGGGACGGGAGTTCTATGGCTACACCTTC.

This sequence joins TRBV9 and TRBJ2-3, with D unresolved. Germline V lookup: CDR1 SGDLS, CDR2 YYNGEE. Trimming took off 4 bases at V and 2 bases at J, with 11 bases between the two ends. The length of the CDR3 is 14 residues. For the CDR3, the DNA is TGTGCCAGCAGCCCGGCCCCTTCCACAGATACGCAGTATTTT. Translating gives CASSPAPSTDTQYF.

V usage is TRBV4-1 and J usage is TRBJ1-2; D is ambiguous. The CDR3 contains 14 residues. Germline values: CDR1 MGHRA, CDR2 YSYEKL. The V end was cut by 2 bases, the J end by 2 bases, with 9 bases between. In DNA form, the CDR3 reads TGCGCCAGCAGCCAATACCCAAAGAACTATGGCTACACCTTC. Protein: CASSQYPKNYGYTF.

This clone was observed a few times. The chain combines TRBV5-6 with TRBJ1-5; TRBD1 might be the D (6 bases). CDR3 size: 15 residues. Germline V gives CDR1 SGHDT, CDR2 YYEEEE. V was shortened by 0 bases and J by 4 bases, with 11 bases between the two germline ends. The CDR3 DNA reads TGTGCCAGCAGCTTGGAGGGTAGGGGGAATCAGCCCCAGCATTTT. Translating gives CASSLEGRGNQPQHF.